This TCR beta chain was identified during a study of cytomegalovirus exposure and HLA in healthy donors. General study points: Owing to their indistinguishability, certain V segments, notably TRBV6-2 and TRBV6-3, were excluded. In an earlier analysis, in several hundred donors, most V segments appeared productive either ~90% or ~30% of the time. Later on, an analysis tied roughly 17,000 TCR beta sequences to HLA alleles at 0.05 false discovery rate.

The PCR employed 60 Vbeta primers together with 13 Jbeta primers. Profiling relied on immunoSEQ multiplex PCR, and the TCRdb table lists in-frame clones only, not all of them. Here the sample spans about 140,000 clones, over 70% being singletons. Details on this clone: Its antigen is undetermined.

This CDR3 region has 14 residues. Germline CDR1 reads SGHVS; CDR2 reads FQNEAQ. The ends were cut back, 5 bases at V and 8 bases at J, with 18 bases in the middle. This chain joins TRBV7-8 and TRBJ1-2, with D unclear. This sequence was found in a man aged 25 to 40 in good health and CMV-seronegative. Source material: PBMCs. The CDR3, as DNA: TGTGCCAGCAGCCTACGAGCGGTTAGCGAGGGCTACACCTTC. Translating gives CASSLRAVSEGYTF.